This T cell receptor (beta chain) appears in the sequencing data of a study of blood T cell repertoires in COVID-19. The germline V gene encodes CDR1 MRHNA and CDR2 SNTAGT. CDR3 size: 13 residues. The germline V and J ends were trimmed by 8 bases and 5 bases, with 15 bases remaining between them. The protocol was immunoSEQ multiplex PCR, while the TCRdb copy is restricted to in-frame clones and leaves out a portion. This sample has about 68,000 clones, with 65% to 90% found just once. This clone came up once. The chain recombines TRBV6-4 with TRBJ1-1; D may be TRBD1 (6 bases). The TCR was taken from a man in his fifties or sixties with acute or convalescent COVID-19. Specimen: peripheral blood. CDR3: CASSRTDETEAFF. In DNA form, the CDR3 reads TGTGCCAGCTCGCGGACAGATGAGACTGAAGCTTTCTTT.